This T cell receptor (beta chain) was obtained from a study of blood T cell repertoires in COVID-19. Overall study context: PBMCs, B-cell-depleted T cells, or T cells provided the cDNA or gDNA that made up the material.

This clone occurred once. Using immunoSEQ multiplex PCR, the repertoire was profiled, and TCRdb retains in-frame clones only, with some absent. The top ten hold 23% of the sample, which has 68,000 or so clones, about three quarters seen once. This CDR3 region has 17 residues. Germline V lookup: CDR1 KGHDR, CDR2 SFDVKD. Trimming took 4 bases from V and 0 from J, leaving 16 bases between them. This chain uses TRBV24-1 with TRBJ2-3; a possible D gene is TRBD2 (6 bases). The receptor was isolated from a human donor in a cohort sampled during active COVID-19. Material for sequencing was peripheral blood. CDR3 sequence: CATSEPGRGSSTDTQYF. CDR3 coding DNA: TGTGCCACCAGTGAACCCGGACGGGGGAGTAGCACAGATACGCAGTATTTT.